The rows below give T cell receptor beta chains drawn from one sample of a study of blood T cell repertoires in COVID-19. Using immunoSEQ multiplex PCR, the repertoire was profiled, and TCRdb retains in-frame clones only, with some absent. The profile covers around 300,000 clones, with about 90% appearing a single time and 3.7% taken by the ten largest. The sample consisted of peripheral blood. All receptors come from a middle-aged woman with acute or convalescent COVID-19. The CDR3 runs from the conserved cysteine through the conserved F or W. The order of the fields is clone size, V gene, D gene, J gene, CDR3 DNA, CDR3 protein. D genes are given only for firm matches. Part of the rows lack a size; the others show once, few, many or a class for expanded clones.

size: once
V: TRBV6-5
D: TRBD1
J: TRBJ1-2
DNA: TGTGCCAGCAGTTACCTCCAGGGGGCAAGGGATGGCTACACCTTC
CDR3: CASSYLQGARDGYTF

size: NA
V: TRBV2
D: TRBD1
J: TRBJ1-1
DNA: TGTGCCAGCAGTGTACAGGGGGGCCTCATGAACACTGAAGCTTTCTTT
CDR3: CASSVQGGLMNTEAFF

size: NA
V: TRBV30
D: NA
J: TRBJ1-1
DNA: TGTGCCTGGAGTGTACAGGTCTCCCGGGGGACTGAAGCTTTCTTT
CDR3: CAWSVQVSRGTEAFF

size: NA
V: TRBV5-4
D: NA
J: TRBJ1-1
DNA: TGTGCCAGCAGCTTGGGAGGGATGAACACTGAAGCTTTCTTT
CDR3: CASSLGGMNTEAFF

size: NA
V: TRBV10-2
D: TRBD1
J: TRBJ2-1
DNA: TGCGCCAGCAGTGACCCTGGGACAGGTCCTTACAATGAGCAGTTCTTC
CDR3: CASSDPGTGPYNEQFF

size: NA
V: TRBV5-1
D: TRBD1
J: TRBJ1-2
DNA: TGCGCCAGCAGCTTGGGGCAGGGGGACTATGGCTACACCTTC
CDR3: CASSLGQGDYGYTF

size: NA
V: TRBV6-2/TRBV6-3
D: NA
J: TRBJ1-1
DNA: TGTGCCAGCAGTTTCTGGGGGGATGAAGCTTTCTTT
CDR3: CASSFWGDEAFF

size: NA
V: TRBV7-9
D: NA
J: TRBJ2-4
DNA: TGTGCCAGCAGCTTAGGGACTTTTCTAGCCAAAAACATTCAGTACTTC
CDR3: CASSLGTFLAKNIQYF

size: NA
V: TRBV7-8
D: NA
J: TRBJ1-5
DNA: TGTGCCAGCAGCTTAGCCCGCACAGGGCGGCAGCCCCAGCATTTT
CDR3: CASSLARTGRQPQHF

size: few
V: TRBV29-1
D: TRBD2
J: TRBJ2-1
DNA: TGCAGCGCCGGGGGGGACTCCTACAATGAGCAGTTCTTC
CDR3: CSAGGDSYNEQFF

size: NA
V: TRBV4-2
D: TRBD2
J: TRBJ2-3
DNA: TGTGCCAGCAGCCAAGTATCTCTAGCGGGGGGCTCCAGCGGCGCGCAGTATTTT
CDR3: CASSQVSLAGGSSGAQYF

size: NA
V: TRBV29-1
D: TRBD2
J: TRBJ2-1
DNA: TGCAGCGTGGGTGGGACTAGTCCTCGTTCAGGTGAGCAGTTCTTC
CDR3: CSVGGTSPRSGEQFF

size: NA
V: TRBV6-5
D: TRBD2
J: TRBJ2-1
DNA: TGTGCCAGCACCTCGGGGGGGCCTAACAATGAGCAGTTCTTC
CDR3: CASTSGGPNNEQFF

size: NA
V: TRBV19
D: TRBD1
J: TRBJ1-1
DNA: TGTGCCAGTAGCCTGGGACAGGGGGCGGGGAACACTGAAGCTTTCTTT
CDR3: CASSLGQGAGNTEAFF

size: NA
V: TRBV3-1/TRBV3-2
D: TRBD1
J: TRBJ2-5
DNA: TGTGCCAGCAGCACCAGGGGGCCAGTAGAGACCCAGTACTTC
CDR3: CASSTRGPVETQYF

size: once
V: TRBV3-1/TRBV3-2
D: NA
J: TRBJ2-5
DNA: TGTGCCAGCAGCCAAGATCTAGGGGCCCAAGAGACCCAGTACTTC
CDR3: CASSQDLGAQETQYF

size: NA
V: TRBV30
D: TRBD1
J: TRBJ1-4
DNA: TGTGCCTGGAACTCAGGGGGCCGGGAAAAACTGTTTTTT
CDR3: CAWNSGGREKLFF

size: NA
V: TRBV30
D: NA
J: TRBJ1-1
DNA: TGTGCCTGGGGTCCCAGAATAGGGGGTAACACTGAAGCTTTCTTT
CDR3: CAWGPRIGGNTEAFF

size: NA
V: TRBV11-2
D: NA
J: TRBJ2-1
DNA: TGTGCCAGCAGCTTAGAAGGCGCAGGGAACAGTATTAGGCAGTTCTTC
CDR3: CASSLEGAGNSIRQFF

size: NA
V: TRBV6-1
D: NA
J: TRBJ1-5
DNA: TGTGCCAGCAGTGAGGGACTACAGGGTCCTAATCAGCCCCAGCATTTT
CDR3: CASSEGLQGPNQPQHF

size: NA
V: TRBV28
D: NA
J: TRBJ1-2
DNA: TGTGCCAGCAGTTCCCGGGGGACTGAGTCCTTC
CDR3: CASSSRGTESF

size: few
V: TRBV6-6
D: NA
J: TRBJ1-2
DNA: TGTGCCAGCACGAATACCGGCGACAGCCCTTATGGCTACACCTTC
CDR3: CASTNTGDSPYGYTF

size: NA
V: TRBV18
D: NA
J: TRBJ1-1
DNA: TGTGCCAGTTCCTCCGGCCTTCTCTGGGGCGACACTGAAGCTTTCTTT
CDR3: CASSSGLLWGDTEAFF

size: NA
V: TRBV2
D: TRBD2
J: TRBJ2-3
DNA: TGTGCCAGCAGTGAAGCTAGCGGGGGGCCAGATACGCAGTATTTT
CDR3: CASSEASGGPDTQYF

size: once
V: TRBV2
D: NA
J: TRBJ1-1
DNA: TGTGCCAGCGTGGCTTATAGGGGCCCCCTGAGGACTGAAGCTTTCTTT
CDR3: CASVAYRGPLRTEAFF

size: NA
V: TRBV9
D: NA
J: TRBJ1-5
DNA: TGTGCCAGCAGCGTAACAGGGCCCAATCAGCCCCAGCATTTT
CDR3: CASSVTGPNQPQHF